This is a list of T cell receptor beta chains from one sample in a study of cytomegalovirus exposure and HLA in healthy donors. The assay was immunoSEQ multiplex PCR, and TCRdb's table has in-frame clones only and misses some. Of 170,000 or so clones listed, about 80% are singletons. The sample comprised PBMCs. Every receptor here comes from a man aged 60-69 years in good health and CMV-seronegative. Each CDR3 is given with its conserved first and last residue. The order of the fields is V gene, J gene, clone size, D gene, CDR3 protein, CDR3 DNA. The D gene is left open where the match is weak. Where a row states a size, it is once, few, many or the class of an expanded clone; other rows omit it.

V: TRBV5-1; J: TRBJ1-1; size: .; D: .; CDR3: CASSLVAVNTEAFF; DNA: TGCGCCAGCAGCTTGGTAGCAGTGAACACTGAAGCTTTCTTT
V: TRBV10-2; J: TRBJ2-6; size: .; D: .; CDR3: CASSDVAAGANVLTF; DNA: TGCGCCAGCAGTGATGTCGCCGCGGGAGCCAACGTCCTGACTTTC
V: TRBV18; J: TRBJ2-5; size: few; D: TRBD1; CDR3: CASSPGLQGLRQETQYF; DNA: TGTGCCAGCTCACCAGGGCTACAGGGGCTCCGGCAAGAGACCCAGTACTTC
V: TRBV9; J: TRBJ2-7; size: .; D: .; CDR3: CASSARGTAPYEQYF; DNA: TGTGCCAGCAGCGCCCGGGGGACCGCCCCCTACGAGCAGTACTTC
V: TRBV12-2; J: TRBJ2-5; size: .; D: .; CDR3: CASRPRDKETQYF; DNA: TGTGCAAGTCGCCCTCGGGATAAAGAGACCCAGTACTTC
V: TRBV5-1; J: TRBJ2-3; size: .; D: TRBD2; CDR3: CASSATTSGYTDTQYF; DNA: TGCGCCAGCAGCGCGACCACTAGCGGTTACACAGATACGCAGTATTTT
V: TRBV23-1; J: TRBJ2-7; size: .; D: .; CDR3: CASSQIPDISRPYEQYF; DNA: TGCGCCAGCAGTCAAATTCCCGACATTTCCAGACCCTACGAGCAGTACTTC
V: TRBV6-1; J: TRBJ1-5; size: .; D: .; CDR3: CASSELGGSISNQPQHF; DNA: TGTGCCAGCAGTGAATTAGGGGGTTCTATTAGCAATCAGCCCCAGCATTTT
V: TRBV28; J: TRBJ2-7; size: .; D: TRBD2; CDR3: CASSFPSGRDIPTAQYF; DNA: TGTGCCAGCAGTTTTCCCAGCGGGAGGGATATTCCTACGGCGCAGTACTTC
V: TRBV6-6; J: TRBJ1-5; size: once; D: .; CDR3: CASSPQGRDQPQNF; DNA: TGTGCCAGCAGCCCTCAAGGTCGGGATCAGCCCCAGAATTTT
V: TRBV5-4; J: TRBJ2-7; size: .; D: .; CDR3: CASSLAGVAYEQYF; DNA: TGTGCCAGCAGCTTGGCCGGGGTAGCCTACGAGCAGTACTTC
V: TRBV6-1; J: TRBJ1-5; size: .; D: .; CDR3: CASRLDRNQPQHF; DNA: TGTGCCAGCAGGCTAGATAGGAATCAGCCCCAGCATTTT
V: TRBV12-2; J: TRBJ1-2; size: .; D: .; CDR3: CASRSLNPGQGAGNYGYTF; DNA: TGTGCAAGTCGCTCGCTTAATCCGGGGCAGGGGGCCGGTAACTATGGCTACACCTTC
V: TRBV19; J: TRBJ2-2; size: .; D: TRBD2; CDR3: CASRGGLAGEETGELFF; DNA: TGTGCCAGTCGGGGAGGACTAGCGGGAGAGGAGACCGGGGAGCTGTTTTTT
V: TRBV6-6; J: TRBJ2-1; size: once; D: TRBD2; CDR3: CASRTSGGRSYNEQFF; DNA: TGTGCCAGCAGGACTAGCGGGGGGAGATCCTACAATGAGCAGTTCTTC
V: TRBV30; J: TRBJ2-3; size: .; D: TRBD2; CDR3: CAWTLGLAGGPDTQYF; DNA: TGTGCCTGGACCCTGGGACTAGCGGGAGGTCCAGATACGCAGTATTTT
V: TRBV19; J: TRBJ1-1; size: .; D: TRBD1; CDR3: CASSIDWTGNTEAFF; DNA: TGTGCCAGTAGTATAGATTGGACAGGGAACACTGAAGCTTTCTTT
V: TRBV5-1; J: TRBJ1-1; size: .; D: .; CDR3: CASSSRGPNTEAFF; DNA: TGCGCCAGCAGCTCCAGGGGCCCGAACACTGAAGCTTTCTTT
V: TRBV5-4; J: TRBJ2-1; size: .; D: .; CDR3: CASTIGTAYNEQFF; DNA: TGTGCCAGCACAATCGGGACTGCCTATAATGAGCAGTTCTTC
V: TRBV9; J: TRBJ2-1; size: .; D: TRBD2; CDR3: CASSAVGRVGLEQFF; DNA: TGTGCCAGCAGCGCAGTAGGGAGGGTAGGGCTTGAGCAGTTCTTC
V: TRBV19; J: TRBJ1-2; size: .; D: TRBD1; CDR3: CASNPGQGAEYGYTF; DNA: TGTGCCAGTAATCCGGGACAGGGGGCAGAGTATGGCTACACCTTC
V: TRBV5-1; J: TRBJ2-7; size: .; D: .; CDR3: CASRVVAQSYEQYF; DNA: TGCGCCAGCAGGGTAGTAGCGCAGAGCTACGAGCAGTACTTC
V: TRBV4-3; J: TRBJ2-3; size: few; D: .; CDR3: CASSQDAGRGSTDTQYF; DNA: TGCGCCAGCAGCCAAGACGCGGGTCGGGGGAGCACAGATACGCAGTATTTT
V: TRBV2; J: TRBJ1-5; size: .; D: TRBD1; CDR3: CASTDRGGQPQHF; DNA: TGTGCCAGCACCGACAGGGGTGGTCAGCCCCAGCATTTT
V: TRBV27; J: TRBJ2-7; size: .; D: .; CDR3: CASSPPFPYEQYF; DNA: TGTGCCAGCAGTCCCCCCTTTCCCTACGAGCAGTACTTC
V: TRBV9; J: TRBJ2-7; size: .; D: TRBD1; CDR3: CASSVAPTGFLNEQYF; DNA: TGTGCCAGCAGCGTAGCCCCGACAGGGTTCCTTAACGAGCAGTACTTC
V: TRBV30; J: TRBJ1-1; size: few; D: TRBD1; CDR3: CAWTTGGHGEAFF; DNA: TGTGCCTGGACAACAGGGGGACACGGTGAAGCTTTCTTT
V: TRBV28; J: TRBJ2-4; size: .; D: .; CDR3: CASSPGGKGENIQYF; DNA: TGTGCCAGCAGTCCAGGGGGGAAGGGAGAAAACATTCAGTACTTC
V: TRBV5-1; J: TRBJ1-3; size: .; D: .; CDR3: CASSLQTATSGNTIYF; DNA: TGCGCCAGCAGCTTACAGACAGCAACCTCTGGAAACACCATATATTTT
V: TRBV5-1; J: TRBJ2-7; size: .; D: TRBD2; CDR3: CASSLSAGTSEQYF; DNA: TGCGCCAGCAGCTTGTCGGCCGGGACTAGCGAGCAGTACTTC
V: TRBV28; J: TRBJ2-7; size: .; D: .; CDR3: CASSSSAGNSYEQYF; DNA: TGTGCCAGCAGTTCGAGTGCGGGAAACTCCTACGAGCAGTACTTC
V: TRBV13; J: TRBJ1-2; size: .; D: .; CDR3: CASSLGGGAGYTF; DNA: TGTGCCAGCAGTTTAGGAGGGGGGGCTGGCTACACCTTC
V: TRBV11-3; J: TRBJ2-2; size: .; D: TRBD2; CDR3: CASSLLGGSGGELFF; DNA: TGTGCCAGCAGCTTACTGGGGGGGAGCGGCGGGGAGCTGTTTTTT
V: TRBV19; J: TRBJ2-1; size: .; D: .; CDR3: CASKGDKRPNEQFF; DNA: TGTGCCAGTAAAGGGGACAAGAGGCCCAATGAGCAGTTCTTC
V: TRBV7-8; J: TRBJ2-7; size: .; D: .; CDR3: CASSLKTPSRGGSEQYF; DNA: TGTGCCAGCAGCTTAAAGACCCCCAGCCGGGGAGGCTCCGAGCAGTACTTC
V: TRBV7-9; J: TRBJ1-5; size: .; D: TRBD1; CDR3: CASSPGTDNQPQHF; DNA: TGTGCCAGCAGCCCCGGGACAGACAATCAGCCCCAGCATTTT
V: TRBV15; J: TRBJ2-7; size: once; D: .; CDR3: CATSKRGAPGNEQYF; DNA: TGTGCCACCAGCAAACGGGGGGCTCCTGGGAACGAGCAGTACTTC
V: TRBV5-1; J: TRBJ1-3; size: .; D: .; CDR3: CASSRDTRNTIYF; DNA: TGCGCCAGCAGCCGGGACACCAGAAACACCATATATTTT
V: TRBV5-1; J: TRBJ2-1; size: .; D: .; CDR3: CASSLVAAGNEQFF; DNA: TGCGCCAGCAGTCTCGTAGCGGCGGGGAATGAGCAGTTCTTC
V: TRBV7-6; J: TRBJ2-3; size: once; D: .; CDR3: CASSLSVRDTQYF; DNA: TGTGCCAGCAGCTTATCGGTTCGGGATACGCAGTATTTT
V: TRBV2; J: TRBJ2-2; size: .; D: TRBD2; CDR3: CASMEGRGGTRRELFF; DNA: TGTGCCAGCATGGAGGGGCGCGGGGGGACCCGCCGGGAGCTGTTTTTT
V: TRBV5-6; J: TRBJ1-1; size: .; D: .; CDR3: CASSLVGSGSEAFF; DNA: TGTGCCAGCAGCTTGGTCGGATCGGGGAGTGAAGCTTTCTTT